This T cell receptor beta chain derives from a study of response to subunit inactivated influenza vaccine. TCRdb re-called the RT-PCR reads with MiXCR, one entry per CDR3 protein. The sample lists around 600,000 distinct CDR3 sequences, approximately 11% occurring once. This clonotype was seen only a few times. CDR1 and CDR2 from the germline V gene are ENHRY and SYGVKD. The V gene end was trimmed by 9 bases and the J gene end by 0 bases; junction bases not matched to a gene: 2. The CDR3 is made up of 13 amino acids. Separately, the same data were catalogued under a study of T cells expressing NK-cell markers. As that report states: It was by 5'RACE template switching with UMIs that TCR beta cDNA was made. It was sorted CD3+CD56+NKG2C+, CD3+CD56+NKG2C- and CD3+CD56-NKG2C+ T cells that supplied the TCR beta repertoires. Sorting was restricted to alpha-beta TCR T cells by an anti-gamma-delta TCR antibody in several experiments. The contribution of dominant NKG2C+ clonotypes to CD8+ T cells in a handful of donors was about 1.0-7.0%.

The TCR was taken from a man in his fifties who received an inactivated influenza vaccine. The sequences come from PBMCs from blood, collected on the day of vaccination. The rearrangement joins TRBV10-3 to TRBJ1-5; 7 nucleotides line up with TRBD1. CDR3 bases: TGTGCCATTGGGGACAGTAGCAATCAGCCCCAGCATTTT. It is translated as CAIGDSSNQPQHF.